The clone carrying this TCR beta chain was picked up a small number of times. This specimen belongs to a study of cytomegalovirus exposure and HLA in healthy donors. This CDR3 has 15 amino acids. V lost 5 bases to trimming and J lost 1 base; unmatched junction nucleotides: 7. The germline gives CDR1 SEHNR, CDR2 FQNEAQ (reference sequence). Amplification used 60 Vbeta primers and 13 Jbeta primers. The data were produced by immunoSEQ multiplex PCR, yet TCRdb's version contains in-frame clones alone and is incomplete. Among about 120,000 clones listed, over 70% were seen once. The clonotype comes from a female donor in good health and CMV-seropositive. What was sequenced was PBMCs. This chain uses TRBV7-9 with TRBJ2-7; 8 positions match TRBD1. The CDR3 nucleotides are TGTGCCAGCAGCCCCCGAGACAGGGGTTCCTACGAGCAGTACTTC. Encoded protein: CASSPRDRGSYEQYF. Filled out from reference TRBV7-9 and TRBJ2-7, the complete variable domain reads DTGVSQNPRHKITKRGQNVTFRCDPISEHNRLYWYRQTLGQGPEFLTYFQNEAQLEKSRLLSDRFSAERPKGSFSTLEIQRTEQGDSAMYLCASSPRDRGSYEQYFGPGTRLTVT.